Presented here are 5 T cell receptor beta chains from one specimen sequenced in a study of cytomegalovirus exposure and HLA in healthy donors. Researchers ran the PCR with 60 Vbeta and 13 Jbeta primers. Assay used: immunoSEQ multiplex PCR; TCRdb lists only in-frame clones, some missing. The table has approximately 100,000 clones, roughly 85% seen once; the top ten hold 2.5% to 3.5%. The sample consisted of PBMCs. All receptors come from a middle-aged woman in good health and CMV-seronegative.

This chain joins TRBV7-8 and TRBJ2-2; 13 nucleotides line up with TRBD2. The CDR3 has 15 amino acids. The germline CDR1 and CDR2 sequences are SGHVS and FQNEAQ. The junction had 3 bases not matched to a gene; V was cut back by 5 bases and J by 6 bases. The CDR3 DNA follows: TGTGCCAGCAGCGGAACTAGCGGGGGGGCCGGGGAGCTGTTTTTT. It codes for CASSGTSGGAGELFF.

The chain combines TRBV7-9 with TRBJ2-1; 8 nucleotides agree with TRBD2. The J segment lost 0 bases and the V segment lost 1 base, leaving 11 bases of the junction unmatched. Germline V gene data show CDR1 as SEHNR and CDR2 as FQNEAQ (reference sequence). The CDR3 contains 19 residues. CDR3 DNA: TGTGCCAGCAGCTTAGTGACTAGCGTTCTGGACAGCTCCTACAATGAGCAGTTCTTC. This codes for CASSLVTSVLDSSYNEQFF.

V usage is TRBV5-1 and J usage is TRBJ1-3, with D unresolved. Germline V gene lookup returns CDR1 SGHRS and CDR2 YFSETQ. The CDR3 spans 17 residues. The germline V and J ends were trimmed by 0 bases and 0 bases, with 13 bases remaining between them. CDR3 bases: TGCGCCAGCAGCTTGGAGACATTACTCGCCTCTGGAAACACCATATATTTT. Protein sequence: CASSLETLLASGNTIYF.

In DNA, the CDR3 is TGTGCCAGCAGCTTAGCGATCGGTCAGCCCCAGCATTTT. Its translation: CASSLAIGQPQHF. J is TRBJ1-5 and V is TRBV7-6; D remains ambiguous. This CDR3 is 13 amino acids long. The ends were cut back, 0 bases at V and 6 bases at J, with 6 bases in the middle. Germline V gene data show CDR1 as SGHVS and CDR2 as FNYEAQ.

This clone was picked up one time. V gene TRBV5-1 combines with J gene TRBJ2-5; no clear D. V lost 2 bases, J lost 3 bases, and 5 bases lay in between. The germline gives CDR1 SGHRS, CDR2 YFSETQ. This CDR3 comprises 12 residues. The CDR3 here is CASSFPEETQYF. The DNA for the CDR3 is TGCGCCAGCAGCTTTCCGGAAGAGACCCAGTACTTC.